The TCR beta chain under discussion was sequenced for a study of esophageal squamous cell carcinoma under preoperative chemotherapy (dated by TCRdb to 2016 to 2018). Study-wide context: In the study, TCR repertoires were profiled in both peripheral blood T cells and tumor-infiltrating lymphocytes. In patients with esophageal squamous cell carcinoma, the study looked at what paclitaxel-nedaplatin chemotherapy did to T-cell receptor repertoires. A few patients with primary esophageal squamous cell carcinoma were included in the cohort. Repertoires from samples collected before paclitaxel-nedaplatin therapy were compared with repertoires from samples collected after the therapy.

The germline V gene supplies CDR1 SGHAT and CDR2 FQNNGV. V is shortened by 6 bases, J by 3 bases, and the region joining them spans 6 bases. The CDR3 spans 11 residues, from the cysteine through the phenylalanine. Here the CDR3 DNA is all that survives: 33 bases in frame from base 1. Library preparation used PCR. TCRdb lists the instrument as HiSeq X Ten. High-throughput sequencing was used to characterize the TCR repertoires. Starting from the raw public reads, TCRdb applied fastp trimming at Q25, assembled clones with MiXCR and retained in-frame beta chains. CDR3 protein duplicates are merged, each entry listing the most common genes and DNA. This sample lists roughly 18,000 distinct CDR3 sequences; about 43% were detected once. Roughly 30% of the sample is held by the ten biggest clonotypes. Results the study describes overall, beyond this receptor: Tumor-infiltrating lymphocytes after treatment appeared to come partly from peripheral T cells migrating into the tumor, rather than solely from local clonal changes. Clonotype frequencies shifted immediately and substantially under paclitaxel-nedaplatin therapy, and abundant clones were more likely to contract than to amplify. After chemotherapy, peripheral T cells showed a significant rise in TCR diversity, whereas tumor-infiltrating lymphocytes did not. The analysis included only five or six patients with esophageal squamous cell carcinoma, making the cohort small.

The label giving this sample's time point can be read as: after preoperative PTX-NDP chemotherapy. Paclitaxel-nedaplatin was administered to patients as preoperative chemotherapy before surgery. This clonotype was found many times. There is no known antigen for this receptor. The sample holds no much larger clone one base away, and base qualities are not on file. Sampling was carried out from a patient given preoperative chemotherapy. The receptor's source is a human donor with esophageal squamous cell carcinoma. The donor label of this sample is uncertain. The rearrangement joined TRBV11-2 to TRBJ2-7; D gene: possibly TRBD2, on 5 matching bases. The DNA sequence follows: TGTGCCAGCAGAGAGGGCTACGAGCAGTACTTC. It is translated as CASREGYEQYF.